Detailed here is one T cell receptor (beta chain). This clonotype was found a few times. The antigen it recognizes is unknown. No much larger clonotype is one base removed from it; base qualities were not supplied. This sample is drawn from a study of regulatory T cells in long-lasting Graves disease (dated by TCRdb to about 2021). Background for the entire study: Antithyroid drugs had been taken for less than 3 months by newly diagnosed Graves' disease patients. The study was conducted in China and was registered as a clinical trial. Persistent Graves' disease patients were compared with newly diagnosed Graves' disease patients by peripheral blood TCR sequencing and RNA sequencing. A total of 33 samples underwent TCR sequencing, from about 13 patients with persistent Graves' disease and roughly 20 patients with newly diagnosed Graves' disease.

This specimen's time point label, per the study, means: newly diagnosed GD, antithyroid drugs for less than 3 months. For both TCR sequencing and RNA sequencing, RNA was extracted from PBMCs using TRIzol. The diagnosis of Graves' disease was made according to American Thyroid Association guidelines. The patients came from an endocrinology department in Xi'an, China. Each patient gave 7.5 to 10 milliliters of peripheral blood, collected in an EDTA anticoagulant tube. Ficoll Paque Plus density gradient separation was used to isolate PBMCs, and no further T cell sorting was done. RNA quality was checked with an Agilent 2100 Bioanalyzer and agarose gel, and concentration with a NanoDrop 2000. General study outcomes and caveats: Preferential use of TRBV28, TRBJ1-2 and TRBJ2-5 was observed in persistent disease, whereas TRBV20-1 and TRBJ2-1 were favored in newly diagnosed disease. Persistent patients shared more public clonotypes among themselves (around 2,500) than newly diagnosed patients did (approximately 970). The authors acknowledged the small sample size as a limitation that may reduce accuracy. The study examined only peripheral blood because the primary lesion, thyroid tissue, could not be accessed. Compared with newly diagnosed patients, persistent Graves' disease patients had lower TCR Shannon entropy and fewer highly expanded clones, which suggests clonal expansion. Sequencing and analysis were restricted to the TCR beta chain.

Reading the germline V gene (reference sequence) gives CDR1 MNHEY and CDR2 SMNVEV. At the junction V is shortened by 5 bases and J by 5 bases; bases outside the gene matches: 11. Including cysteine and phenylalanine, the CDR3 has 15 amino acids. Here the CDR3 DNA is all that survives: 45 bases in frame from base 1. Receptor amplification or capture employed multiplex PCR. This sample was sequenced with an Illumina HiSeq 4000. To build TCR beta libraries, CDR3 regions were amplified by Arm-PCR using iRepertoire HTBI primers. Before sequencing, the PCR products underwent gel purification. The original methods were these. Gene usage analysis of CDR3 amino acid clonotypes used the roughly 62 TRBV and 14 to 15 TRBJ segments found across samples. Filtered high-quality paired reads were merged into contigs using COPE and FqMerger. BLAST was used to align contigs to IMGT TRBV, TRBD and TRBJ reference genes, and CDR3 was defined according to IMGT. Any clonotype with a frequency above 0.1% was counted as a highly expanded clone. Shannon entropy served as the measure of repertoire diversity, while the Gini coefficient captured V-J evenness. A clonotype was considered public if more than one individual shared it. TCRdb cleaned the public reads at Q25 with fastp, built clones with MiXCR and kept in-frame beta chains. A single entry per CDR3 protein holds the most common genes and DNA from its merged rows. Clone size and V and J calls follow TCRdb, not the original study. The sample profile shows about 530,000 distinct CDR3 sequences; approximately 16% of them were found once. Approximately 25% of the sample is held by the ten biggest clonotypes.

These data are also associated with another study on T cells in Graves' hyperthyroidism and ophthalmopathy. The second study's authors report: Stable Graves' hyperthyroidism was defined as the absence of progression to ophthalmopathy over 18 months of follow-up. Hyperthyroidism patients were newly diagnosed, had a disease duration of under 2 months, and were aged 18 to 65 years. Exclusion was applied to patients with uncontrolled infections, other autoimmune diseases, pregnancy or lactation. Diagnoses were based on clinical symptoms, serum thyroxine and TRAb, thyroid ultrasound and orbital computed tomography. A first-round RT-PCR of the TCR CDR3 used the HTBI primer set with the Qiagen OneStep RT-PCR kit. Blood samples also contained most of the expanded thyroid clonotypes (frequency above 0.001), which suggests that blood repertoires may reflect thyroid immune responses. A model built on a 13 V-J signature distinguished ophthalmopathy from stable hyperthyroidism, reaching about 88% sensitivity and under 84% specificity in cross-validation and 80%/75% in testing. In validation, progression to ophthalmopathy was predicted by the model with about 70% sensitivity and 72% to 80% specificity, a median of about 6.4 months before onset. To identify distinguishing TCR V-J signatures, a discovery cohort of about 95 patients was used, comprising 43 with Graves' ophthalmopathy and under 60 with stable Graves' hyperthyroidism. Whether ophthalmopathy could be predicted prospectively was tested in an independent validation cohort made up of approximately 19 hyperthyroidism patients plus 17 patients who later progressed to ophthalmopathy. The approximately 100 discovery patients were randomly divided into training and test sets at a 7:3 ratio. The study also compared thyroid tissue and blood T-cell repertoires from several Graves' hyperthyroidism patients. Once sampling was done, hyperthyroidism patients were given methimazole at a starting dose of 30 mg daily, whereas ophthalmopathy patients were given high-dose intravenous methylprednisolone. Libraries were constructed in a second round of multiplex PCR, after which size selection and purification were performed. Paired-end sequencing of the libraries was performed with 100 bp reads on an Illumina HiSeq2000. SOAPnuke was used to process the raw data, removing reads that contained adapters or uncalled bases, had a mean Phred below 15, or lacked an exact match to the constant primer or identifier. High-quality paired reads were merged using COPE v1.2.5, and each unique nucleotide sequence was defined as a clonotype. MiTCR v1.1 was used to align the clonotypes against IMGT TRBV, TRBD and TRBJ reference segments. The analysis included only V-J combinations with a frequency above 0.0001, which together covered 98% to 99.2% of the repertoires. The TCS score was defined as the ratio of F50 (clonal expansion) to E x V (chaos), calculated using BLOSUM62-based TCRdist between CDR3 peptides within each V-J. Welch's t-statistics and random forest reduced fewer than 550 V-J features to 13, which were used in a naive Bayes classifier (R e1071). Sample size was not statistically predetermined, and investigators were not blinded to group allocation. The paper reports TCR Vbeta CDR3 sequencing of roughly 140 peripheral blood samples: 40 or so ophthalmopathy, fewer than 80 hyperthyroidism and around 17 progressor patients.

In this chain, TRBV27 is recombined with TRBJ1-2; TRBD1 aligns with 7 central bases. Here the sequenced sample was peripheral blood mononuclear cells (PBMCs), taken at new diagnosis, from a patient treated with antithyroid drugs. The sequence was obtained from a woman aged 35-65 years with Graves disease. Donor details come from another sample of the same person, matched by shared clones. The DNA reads TGTGCCAGCAGTGCAAACCCGGGACAGTCATATGGCTACACCTTC. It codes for CASSANPGQSYGYTF.